Listed below are T cell receptor beta chains from one sample, sequenced in a study of T cell repertoires in ileal Crohn's disease. The method was immunoSEQ multiplex PCR; TCRdb's version includes in-frame clones alone and lacks a portion of them. The repertoire holds about 4,900 clones, around 87% seen once, with approximately 5.3% in the top ten. The sequenced sample consisted of ileal tissue. The receptor set was obtained from an adult with Crohn's disease. Each CDR3 is given with its conserved first and last residue. The order of the fields is V gene, D gene, J gene, clone size, CDR3 protein, CDR3 DNA. The D gene is left open where the match is weak. Expanded clones are given a class, and other clones once, few, many or no size at all.

TRBV28,-,TRBJ1-1,once,CASSLPPPNRAFF,TGTGCCAGCAGTTTACCCCCCCCCAACAGGGCTTTCTTT
TRBV7-9,-,TRBJ2-1,-,CASSHTSRGINEQFF,TGTGCCAGCAGCCATACTAGCAGGGGGATCAATGAGCAGTTCTTC
TRBV5-1,-,TRBJ2-7,-,CASSYWMQGKFYEQYF,TGCGCCAGCAGCTATTGGATGCAGGGAAAGTTCTACGAGCAGTACTTC
TRBV5-1,-,TRBJ1-1,-,CASSSHRVGDTEAFF,TGCGCCAGCAGCTCCCACAGGGTGGGGGACACTGAAGCTTTCTTT
TRBV7-9,-,TRBJ2-7,-,CASSPQGQYEQYF,TGTGCCAGCAGCCCACAGGGACAATACGAGCAGTACTTC
TRBV28,TRBD1,TRBJ2-7,-,CASRFRDRAYEQYF,TGTGCCAGCAGATTCCGGGACAGGGCGTACGAGCAGTACTTC
TRBV11-2,TRBD2,TRBJ2-3,-,CASSLDGLAGVRTDTQYF,TGTGCCAGCAGCTTAGACGGCTTAGCGGGGGTCCGCACAGATACGCAGTATTTT
TRBV5-1,TRBD1,TRBJ1-1,-,CASSLDPGQGFTEAFF,TGCGCCAGCAGCTTGGACCCGGGACAGGGGTTCACTGAAGCTTTCTTT
TRBV5-1,TRBD2,TRBJ2-5,-,CASSFGFLAAETQYF,TGCGCCAGCAGCTTTGGTTTTCTAGCGGCGGAGACCCAGTACTTC
TRBV9,TRBD1,TRBJ1-1,-,CASSGGQGGMDTEAFF,TGTGCCAGCAGCGGGGGACAGGGGGGGATGGACACTGAAGCTTTCTTT
TRBV28,TRBD1,TRBJ2-6,-,CASSSMDRATFSGANVLTF,TGTGCCAGCAGTTCGATGGACAGGGCAACCTTCTCTGGGGCCAACGTCCTGACTTTC
TRBV19,TRBD1,TRBJ2-4,few,CASSRGGQGVVGTKNIQYF,TGTGCCAGTAGCAGAGGGGGACAGGGGGTGGTGGGAACCAAAAACATTCAGTACTTC
TRBV2,-,TRBJ2-7,-,CASSKGDILRWQYF,TGTGCCAGCAGCAAAGGGGACATCCTGAGGTGGCAGTACTTC
TRBV10-3,-,TRBJ2-7,-,CAMSQGAEQYF,TGTGCCATGTCACAGGGAGCCGAGCAGTACTTC
TRBV5-8,-,TRBJ1-4,few,CACWAGVEKLFF,TGTGCCTGCTGGGCAGGGGTAGAAAAACTGTTTTTT
TRBV18,-,TRBJ2-5,-,CASSPDIQETQYF,TGTGCCAGCTCACCGGACATACAAGAGACCCAGTACTTC
TRBV19,TRBD1,TRBJ1-5,once,CASSPGQGAGGNQPQHF,TGTGCCAGTAGTCCGGGACAGGGGGCAGGAGGCAATCAGCCCCAGCATTTT
TRBV19,TRBD2,TRBJ2-3,-,CASSFRTSGGIDTQYF,TGTGCCAGTAGCTTTAGGACTAGCGGGGGGATAGATACGCAGTATTTT
TRBV2,-,TRBJ1-4,-,CASSTTGRGSEKLFF,TGTGCCAGCAGTACCACAGGGAGAGGAAGTGAAAAACTGTTTTTT
TRBV5-4,TRBD2,TRBJ2-2,once,CASSLGLAGRNTGELFF,TGTGCCAGCAGCCTGGGACTAGCGGGGAGAAACACCGGGGAGCTGTTTTTT
TRBV27,-,TRBJ1-2,-,CASSFKGASYGYTF,TGTGCCAGCAGTTTTAAAGGGGCTAGCTATGGCTACACCTTC
TRBV5-4,TRBD2,TRBJ2-1,-,CASSLGAGGYNEQFF,TGTGCCAGCAGCTTGGGAGCGGGGGGATACAATGAGCAGTTCTTC
TRBV7-9,TRBD1,TRBJ2-1,-,CASSLLGDRDEQFF,TGTGCCAGCAGCTTACTAGGGGACAGGGATGAGCAGTTCTTC
TRBV7-8,-,TRBJ1-4,once,CASSPRQGWANEKLFF,TGTGCCAGCAGCCCGCGGCAGGGGTGGGCTAATGAAAAACTGTTTTTT
TRBV4-3,TRBD1,TRBJ2-2,few,CASSQDLNRGDTGELFF,TGCGCCAGCAGCCAAGATCTGAACAGGGGCGACACCGGGGAGCTGTTTTTT
TRBV7-2,TRBD1,TRBJ2-6,-,CASSLTGQGALGANVLTF,TGTGCCAGCAGCTTAACGGGACAGGGGGCGCTTGGGGCCAACGTCCTGACTTTC